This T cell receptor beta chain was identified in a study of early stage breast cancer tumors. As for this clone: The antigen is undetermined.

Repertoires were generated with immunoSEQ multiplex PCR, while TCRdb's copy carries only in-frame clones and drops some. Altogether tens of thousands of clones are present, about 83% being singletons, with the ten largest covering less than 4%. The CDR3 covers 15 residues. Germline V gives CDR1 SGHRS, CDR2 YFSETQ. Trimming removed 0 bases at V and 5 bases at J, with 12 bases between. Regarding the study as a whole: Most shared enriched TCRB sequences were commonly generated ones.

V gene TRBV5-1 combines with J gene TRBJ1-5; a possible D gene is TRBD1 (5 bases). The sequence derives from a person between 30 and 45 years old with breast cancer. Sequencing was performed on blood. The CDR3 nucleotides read TGCGCCAGCAGCTTGGGGTTCGGGGGTCATCAGCCCCAGCATTTT. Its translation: CASSLGFGGHQPQHF.